A single sample is the source of the 7 T cell receptor beta chains below, sequenced in a study of cytomegalovirus exposure and HLA in healthy donors. With 60 Vbeta and 13 Jbeta primers, the PCR was carried out. The table came from immunoSEQ multiplex PCR; TCRdb's copy has only in-frame clones and leaves some out. In the table there are about 110,000 clones, around 74% of which are singletons. Sequenced sample: PBMCs. These TCRs come from a woman aged 40 to 50 in good health and CMV-seropositive.

In its sample, this clone was seen a few times. CDR3 nucleotides: TGCGCCAGCGGGCTAGCGGTACAAGAGACCCAGTACTTC. Translating gives CASGLAVQETQYF. The genes are TRBV4-1 and TRBJ2-5; TRBD2 matches at 7 bases. From germline, CDR1 is MGHRA and CDR2 YSYEKL. Unmatched junction bases numbered 5, after V lost 8 bases and J lost 2 bases. This CDR3 is 13 amino acids long.

In this sample, this clone turned up a few times. V gene TRBV5-1 combines with J gene TRBJ2-1; D is possibly TRBD2 (6 bases). V lost 3 bases to trimming and J lost 7 bases, with 17 bases between them. Germline assignment: CDR1 SGHRS and CDR2 YFSETQ. The CDR3 sequence is 15 residues long. The CDR3 loop is CASSWVMGGRNEQFF. The CDR3 bases are TGCGCCAGCAGCTGGGTTATGGGGGGTCGGAATGAGCAGTTCTTC.

Only a few counts were recorded for this clone. This chain connects TRBV27 to TRBJ2-1; TRBD1 matches at 7 bases. Germline assignment: CDR1 MNHEY and CDR2 SMNVEV (reference sequence). V shed 6 bases and J 3 bases; nucleotides not matched to a gene: 8. This CDR3 has 15 residues. The CDR3 loop is CASREYDRVYNEQFF. The DNA of the CDR3 is TGTGCCAGCAGGGAGTACGACAGGGTCTACAATGAGCAGTTCTTC.

The chain has TRBV2 and TRBJ1-5, with D perhaps matching TRBD1 (6 bases). Trimming pared 3 bases from V and 5 bases from J, leaving 11 bases between. Germline assignment: CDR1 SNHLY and CDR2 FYNNEI. The CDR3 loop spans 14 amino acids. The CDR3 here is CASSDTGRDQPQHF. In DNA form, the CDR3 reads TGTGCCAGCAGTGATACAGGGAGAGATCAGCCCCAGCATTTT.

The rearrangement links TRBV14 to TRBJ1-1, with D maybe TRBD1 (5 bases). CDR3 length: 16 residues. Trimming took off 1 base at V and 4 bases at J, with 16 bases between the two ends. CDR1 and CDR2 from the germline V gene are SGHDN and FVKESK. The CDR3 here is CASSQVWGEGVTEAFF. The CDR3 DNA reads as TGTGCCAGCAGCCAAGTTTGGGGTGAAGGGGTCACTGAAGCTTTCTTT.

The chain is built from TRBV27 and TRBJ2-3, with D perhaps matching TRBD2 (5 bases). The CDR3 is 15 amino acids. Looked up from germline, CDR1 is MNHEY and CDR2 is SMNVEV (reference sequence). V was clipped by 0 bases and J by 10 bases, with 17 bases between them. CDR3 DNA sequence: TGTGCCAGCAGTTTATCGCGGGCGGCCCAAGGTCCGCAGTATTTT. It is translated as CASSLSRAAQGPQYF.

The V call is TRBV19, the J call TRBJ1-5; 7 bases fit TRBD1. Germline V gene data show CDR1 as LNHDA and CDR2 as SQIVND (reference sequence). The CDR3 extends over 13 amino acids. The trim removed 5 bases at V and 9 bases at J, leaving 7 bases unmatched. CDR3 nucleotide sequence: TGTGCCAGTAGTGACAGGGCAACTTGGCCCCAGCATTTT. Its translation is CASSDRATWPQHF.